In its sample, the clone carrying this T cell receptor beta chain was seen a few times. Its antigen is not identified. Donors gave roughly 9.1 milliliters of peripheral blood apiece. The data were obtained in a study of blood T cells in healthy people across ages. The use of a sample-barcoded 5' primer and a J-beta primer mix characterized a second PCR of about 7 to 12 cycles. Template switching added a 12-random-nucleotide identifier to every cDNA molecule. TCRdb ran MiXCR on the 5' RACE reads and lists one entry per CDR3 protein. The sample lists fewer than 600,000 distinct CDR3 sequences, 27% seen once, with about 3.9% in the top ten. This CDR3 contains 17 residues. From germline, CDR1 is SGHRS and CDR2 YFSETQ. Deletions cut 0 bases from V and 1 base from J, with 14 bases between. Points from the study as a whole: Any conclusive comparison of naive versus antigen-experienced cells was prevented by using unsorted PBMCs.

These data were likewise used in another study, on T cells of mothers and their children. That source reports: Second-PCR amplification with M1S added sample barcodes and 2-4 random nucleotides.

V usage is TRBV5-1 and J usage is TRBJ2-1; the D gene is possibly TRBD1 (5 bases). The sequencing input was blood. The receptor was derived from a boy aged 2 to 10 in good health. CDR3 nucleotide sequence: TGCGCCAGCAGCTTGGCTCCTAGGGGTAGGTCCTACAATGAGCAGTTCTTC. This sequence encodes CASSLAPRGRSYNEQFF. The full variable domain, rest sourced from reference TRBV5-1 and TRBJ2-1, is KAGVTQTPRYLIKTRGQQVTLSCSPISGHRSVSWYQQTPGQGLQFLFEYFSETQRNKGNFPGRFSGRQFSNSRSEMNVSTLELGDSALYLCASSLAPRGRSYNEQFFGPGTRLTVL.